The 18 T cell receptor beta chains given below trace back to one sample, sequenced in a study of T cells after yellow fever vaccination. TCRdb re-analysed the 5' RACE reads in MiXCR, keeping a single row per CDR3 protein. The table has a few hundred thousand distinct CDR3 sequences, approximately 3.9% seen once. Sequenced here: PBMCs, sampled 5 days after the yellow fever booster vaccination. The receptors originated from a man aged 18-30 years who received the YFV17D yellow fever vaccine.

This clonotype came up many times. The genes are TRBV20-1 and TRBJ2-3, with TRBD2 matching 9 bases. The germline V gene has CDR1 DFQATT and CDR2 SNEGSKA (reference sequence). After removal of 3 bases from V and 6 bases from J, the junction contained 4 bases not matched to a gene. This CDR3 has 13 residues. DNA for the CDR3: TGCAGTGCTAGGCTGGCGGGGGGGGATACGCAGTATTTT. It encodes CSARLAGGDTQYF.

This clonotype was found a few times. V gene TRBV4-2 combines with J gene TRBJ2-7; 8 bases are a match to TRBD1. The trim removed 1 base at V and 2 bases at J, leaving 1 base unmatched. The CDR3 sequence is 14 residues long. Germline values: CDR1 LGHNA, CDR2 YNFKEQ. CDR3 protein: CASSQVGQAYEQYV. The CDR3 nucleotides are TGTGCCAGCAGCCAAGTGGGACAGGCCTACGAGCAGTACGTC.

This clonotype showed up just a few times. CDR3 DNA: TGTGCCAGCAGTTACTCGAAAAGGGAAACTGAAGCTTTCTTT. It specifies CASSYSKRETEAFF. The chain combines TRBV6-6 with TRBJ1-1; unclear D gene. Germline V gene data show CDR1 as MNHNY and CDR2 as SVGAGI (reference sequence). Trimming left V 0 bases short and J 5 bases short, with 10 bases between. The CDR3 has 14 residues.

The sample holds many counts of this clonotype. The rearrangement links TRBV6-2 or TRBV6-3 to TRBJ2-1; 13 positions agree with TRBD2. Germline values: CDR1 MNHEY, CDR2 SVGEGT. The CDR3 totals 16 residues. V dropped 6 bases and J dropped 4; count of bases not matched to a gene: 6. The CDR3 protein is CASSRTSGGYYNEQFF. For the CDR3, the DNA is TGTGCCAGCAGCCGGACTAGCGGGGGCTATTACAATGAGCAGTTCTTC.

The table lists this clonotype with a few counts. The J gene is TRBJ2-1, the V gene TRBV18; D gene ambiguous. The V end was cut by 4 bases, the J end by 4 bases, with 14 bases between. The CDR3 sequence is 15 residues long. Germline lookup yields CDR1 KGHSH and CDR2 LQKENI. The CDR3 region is CASSHGPGRYNEQFF. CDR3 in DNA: TGTGCCAGCTCACACGGGCCCGGCAGGTACAATGAGCAGTTCTTC.

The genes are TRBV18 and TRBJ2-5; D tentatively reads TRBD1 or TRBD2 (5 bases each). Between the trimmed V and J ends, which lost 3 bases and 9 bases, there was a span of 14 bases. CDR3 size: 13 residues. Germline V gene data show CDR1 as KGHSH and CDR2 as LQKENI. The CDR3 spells CASSPLGPEAQYF. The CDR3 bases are TGTGCCAGCTCACCTCTGGGGCCGGAGGCCCAGTACTTC.

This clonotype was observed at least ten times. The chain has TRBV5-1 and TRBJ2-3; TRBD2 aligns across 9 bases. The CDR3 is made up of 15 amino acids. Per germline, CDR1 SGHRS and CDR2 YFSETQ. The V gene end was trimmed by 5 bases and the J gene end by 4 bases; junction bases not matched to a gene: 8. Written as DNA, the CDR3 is TGCGCCAGCAGGGTAGCGGGGGTGAGCCCAGATACGCAGTATTTT. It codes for CASRVAGVSPDTQYF.

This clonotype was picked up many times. CDR3 coding DNA: TGTGCCAGCAGTTGGGACACTTTATACGAGCAGTACGTC. Amino acid sequence: CASSWDTLYEQYV. The genes are TRBV7-8 and TRBJ2-7; D may be TRBD1 (6 bases). There are 13 residues in the CDR3. In germline, CDR1 is SGHVS, CDR2 FQNEAQ. The V and J ends lost 6 bases and 4 bases respectively, with 13 bases between them.

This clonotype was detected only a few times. The CDR3 nucleotides are TGTGCCAGCAGTTTTACCGCCAATGAAGCTTTCTTT. This gives the protein CASSFTANEAFF. The V call is TRBV12-3 or TRBV12-4, the J call TRBJ1-1, with D unclear. V was clipped by 3 bases and J by 7 bases, with 9 bases between them. CDR3 length: 12 amino acids.

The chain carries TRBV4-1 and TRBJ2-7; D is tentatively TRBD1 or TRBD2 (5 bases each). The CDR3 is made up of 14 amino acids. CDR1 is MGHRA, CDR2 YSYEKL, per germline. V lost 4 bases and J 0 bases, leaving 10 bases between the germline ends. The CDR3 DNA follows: TGCGCCAGCAGCCCCCGGGACGGCTCCTACGAGCAGTACTTC. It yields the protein CASSPRDGSYEQYF.

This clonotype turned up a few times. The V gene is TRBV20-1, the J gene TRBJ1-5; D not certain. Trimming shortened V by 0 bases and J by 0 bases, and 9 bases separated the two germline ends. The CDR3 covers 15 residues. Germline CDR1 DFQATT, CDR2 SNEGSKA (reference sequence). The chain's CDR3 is CSARDRLYSNQPQHF. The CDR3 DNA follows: TGCAGTGCTAGAGACAGGCTATATAGCAATCAGCCCCAGCATTTT.

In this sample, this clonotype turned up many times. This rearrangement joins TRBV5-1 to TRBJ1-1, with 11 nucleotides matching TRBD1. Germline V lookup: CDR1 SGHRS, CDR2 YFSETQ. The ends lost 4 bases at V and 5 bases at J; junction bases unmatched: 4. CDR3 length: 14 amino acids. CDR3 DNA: TGCGCCAGCAGCAAGGACAGGGGGCCTACTGAAGCTTTCTTT. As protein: CASSKDRGPTEAFF.

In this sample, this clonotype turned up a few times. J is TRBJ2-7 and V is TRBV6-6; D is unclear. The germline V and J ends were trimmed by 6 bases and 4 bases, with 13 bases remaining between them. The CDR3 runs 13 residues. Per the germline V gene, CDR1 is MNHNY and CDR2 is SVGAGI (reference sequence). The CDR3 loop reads CASRGIGWYEQYF. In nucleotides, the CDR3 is TGTGCCAGCAGGGGGATTGGGTGGTACGAGCAGTACTTC.

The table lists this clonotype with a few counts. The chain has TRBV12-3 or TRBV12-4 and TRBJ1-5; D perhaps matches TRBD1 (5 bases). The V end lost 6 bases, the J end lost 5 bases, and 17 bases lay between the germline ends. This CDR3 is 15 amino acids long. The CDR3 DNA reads TGTGCCAGCAGCTCGTGGCAGGGAGGAGATCAGCCCCAGCATTTT. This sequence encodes CASSSWQGGDQPQHF.

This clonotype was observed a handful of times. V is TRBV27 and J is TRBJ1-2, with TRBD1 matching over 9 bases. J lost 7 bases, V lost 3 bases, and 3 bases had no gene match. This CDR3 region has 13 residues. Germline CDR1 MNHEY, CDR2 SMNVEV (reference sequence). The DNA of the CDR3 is TGTGCCAGCAGTTTCACAGGGGGCGTTGGCTACACCTTC. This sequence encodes CASSFTGGVGYTF.

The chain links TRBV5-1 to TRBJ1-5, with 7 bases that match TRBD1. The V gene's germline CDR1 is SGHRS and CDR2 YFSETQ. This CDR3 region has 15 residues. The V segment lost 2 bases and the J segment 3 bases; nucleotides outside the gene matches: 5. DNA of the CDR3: TGCGCCAGCAGCTTTCAGGGGGTACCCAATCAGCCCCAGCATTTT. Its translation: CASSFQGVPNQPQHF.

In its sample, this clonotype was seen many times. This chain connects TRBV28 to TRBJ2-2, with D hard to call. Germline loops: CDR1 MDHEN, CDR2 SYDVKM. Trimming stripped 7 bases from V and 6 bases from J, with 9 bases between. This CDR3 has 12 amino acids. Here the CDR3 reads CASNAGSGELFF. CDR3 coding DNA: TGTGCCAGCAATGCCGGGTCCGGGGAGCTGTTTTTT.

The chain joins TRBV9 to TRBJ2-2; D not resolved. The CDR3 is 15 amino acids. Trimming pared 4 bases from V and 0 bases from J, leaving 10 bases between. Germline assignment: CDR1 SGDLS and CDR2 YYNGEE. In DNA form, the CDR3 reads TGTGCCAGCAGCCCGGGCCCTTCGAACACCGGGGAGCTGTTTTTT. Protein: CASSPGPSNTGELFF.